Below, 5 T cell receptor beta chains from the same sample are listed, as sequenced in a study of neurological immune-mediated disorders (dated by TCRdb to the late 2010s). Library method: 5' RACE. The reads were generated on an Illumina HiSeq 2500. TCRdb ran its own pipeline on the public reads, namely fastp trimming at Q25 and MiXCR clone calling, and kept in-frame beta chains. Here each entry gathers all rows of one CDR3 protein and keeps the most common genes and DNA. This sample is represented by 55,000 to 75,000 distinct CDR3 sequences; 2% to 2.5% of them were singletons. The ten most abundant clones make up around 2.8% of the sample. The sample was PBMCs. Receptors originate from a man between 50 and 59 years old with multiple sclerosis.

The sample holds many counts of this clonotype. The V and J genes are TRBV6-5 and TRBJ1-6; D may be TRBD1 (6 bases). Germline V gene sequence: CDR1 MNHEY, CDR2 SVGAGI. The CDR3 consists of 18 residues. Trimming took off 5 bases at V and 0 bases at J, with 17 bases between the two ends. CDR3 amino acids: CASSPDGGPRSYNSPLHF. The CDR3, as DNA: TGTGCCAGCAGTCCAGACGGGGGGCCACGCTCCTATAATTCACCCCTCCACTTT.

This clonotype was observed a few times. The chain has TRBV5-1 and TRBJ1-1, with D possibly matching TRBD1 (5 bases). The germline CDR1 and CDR2 sequences are SGHRS and YFSETQ. Trimming left V 5 bases short and J 0 bases short, with 8 bases between. This CDR3 is built from 13 residues. The CDR3 nucleotides are TGCGCCAGCAGGACGGACATGAACACTGAAGCTTTCTTT. Its protein is CASRTDMNTEAFF. Full variable domain (rest looked up from reference TRBV5-1 and TRBJ1-1): KAGVTQTPRYLIKTRGQQVTLSCSPISGHRSVSWYQQTPGQGLQFLFEYFSETQRNKGNFPGRFSGRQFSNSRSEMNVSTLELGDSALYLCASRTDMNTEAFFGQGTRLTVV.

This clonotype was seen repeatedly, ten times or more. CDR3 protein: CASSPSGTGPNQPQHF. The DNA for the CDR3 is TGCGCCAGCAGCCCCTCCGGGACAGGGCCGAATCAGCCCCAGCATTTT. The rearrangement links TRBV5-1 to TRBJ1-5; 9 nucleotides line up with TRBD1. This CDR3 region has 16 residues. Germline V CDR1 and CDR2: SGHRS, YFSETQ. V lost 4 bases and J lost 4; bases outside the gene matches: 9.

With respect to this clonotype: This may arise from a read error, as a much more abundant clone is one base away. The chain links TRBV20-1 to TRBJ1-3; TRBD1 matches 9 bases. Germline CDR1 DFQATT, CDR2 SNEGSKA (reference sequence). After removal of 5 bases from V and 10 bases from J, the junction contained 12 bases not matched to a gene. CDR3 length equals 14 residues. The CDR3 nucleotides are TGCAGTGCTCGACCCGGGACAGGGCTGGAAACCATATATTTT. Its translation: CSARPGTGLETIYF.

This clonotype was found many times. The chain is built from TRBV6-1 and TRBJ2-3, with D unresolved. V dropped 8 bases and J dropped 5 bases, with 14 bases sitting between them. Germline loops: CDR1 MNHNS, CDR2 SASEGT. This CDR3 is built from 13 residues. The CDR3 DNA reads as TGTGCCAGCCGAGGCCCGCTTGGAGATACGCAGTATTTT. As protein: CASRGPLGDTQYF.